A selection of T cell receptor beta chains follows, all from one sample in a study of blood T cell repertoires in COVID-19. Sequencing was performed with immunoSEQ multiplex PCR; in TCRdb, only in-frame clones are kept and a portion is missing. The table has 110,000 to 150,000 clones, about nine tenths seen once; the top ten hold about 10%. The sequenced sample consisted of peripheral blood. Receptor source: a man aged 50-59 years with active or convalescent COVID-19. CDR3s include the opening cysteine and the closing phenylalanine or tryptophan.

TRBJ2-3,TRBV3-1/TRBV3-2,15,CASSQGGGYTDTQYF
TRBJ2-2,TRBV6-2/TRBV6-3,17,CASSIPGLVMNTGELFF
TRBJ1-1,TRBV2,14,CATLRGVGNTEAFF
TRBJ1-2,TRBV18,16,CASSPAQTAGDYGYTF
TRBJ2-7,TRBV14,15,CASSQGIAAYYEQYF
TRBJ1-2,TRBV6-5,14,CASSLREGAYGYTF
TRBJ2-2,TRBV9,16,CASSDRLAGATGELFF
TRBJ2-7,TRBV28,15,CASGGQGTISYEQYF
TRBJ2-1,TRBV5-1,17,CASSLAGLAGTQNEQFF
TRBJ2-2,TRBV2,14,CASRSSGKGGELFF
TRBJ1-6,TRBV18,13,CASSEALTSPLHF
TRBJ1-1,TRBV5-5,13,CASSFTGSWEAFF
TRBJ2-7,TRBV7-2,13,CASSFGQAYEQYF
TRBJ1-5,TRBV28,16,CASSSRGRQGNQPQHF
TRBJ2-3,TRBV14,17,CASSPSYGAASTDTQYF
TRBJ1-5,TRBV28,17,CASRSGTSTLSNQPQHF
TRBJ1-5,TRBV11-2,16,CASSLGQGNSNQPQHF
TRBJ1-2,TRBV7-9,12,CASSATERGYTF
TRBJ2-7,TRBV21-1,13,CASSKERGNEQYF
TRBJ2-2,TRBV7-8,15,CASNLAGELAGELFF
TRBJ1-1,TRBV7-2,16,CASSKRHPQGNTEAFF